The 12 T cell receptor beta chains in this list originate from one sample, sequenced in a study of cytomegalovirus exposure and HLA in healthy donors. The PCR made use of 60 Vbeta and 13 Jbeta primers. The protocol was immunoSEQ multiplex PCR, while the TCRdb copy is restricted to in-frame clones and leaves out a portion. Its listing shows 40,000 to 50,000 clones. Material: PBMCs. Receptors were obtained from a woman aged 40 to 49 in good health and CMV-seronegative.

In nucleotides, the CDR3 is TGTGCCAGCAGTGAACGTGGGCAGGGATGGGATACGCAGTATTTT. Protein sequence: CASSERGQGWDTQYF. J is TRBJ2-3 and V is TRBV2; possibly TRBD1 for D (5 bases). Trimming took off 2 bases at V and 6 bases at J, with 15 bases between the two ends. CDR1 is SNHLY and CDR2 is FYNNEI in the germline V gene. The CDR3 totals 15 residues.

The V and J genes are TRBV7-2 and TRBJ1-5; the match to TRBD1 covers 7 bases. The V gene end was trimmed by 5 bases and the J gene end by 2 bases; junction bases not matched to a gene: 3. There are 14 residues in the CDR3. The germline gives CDR1 SGHTA, CDR2 FQGNSA. In DNA, the CDR3 is TGTGCCAGCAGCAACAGGGGTGGCAATCAGCCCCAGCATTTT. Encoded protein: CASSNRGGNQPQHF.

J is TRBJ2-7 and V is TRBV4-3; 14 bases line up with TRBD2. CDR1 LGHNA and CDR2 YSLEER come from the germline V gene. Trimming removed 0 bases from V and 3 bases from J; junction bases left unmatched: 4. CDR3 length equals 17 residues. Written as DNA, the CDR3 is TGCGCCAGCAGCCAAGATCGCGGGACTAGCGGGAGCTACGAGCAGTACTTC. Residues: CASSQDRGTSGSYEQYF.

V is TRBV28 and J is TRBJ1-2; unclear D gene. V shed 7 bases and J shed 5 bases, with 11 bases lying between them. Germline V gene lookup returns CDR1 MDHEN and CDR2 SYDVKM. The CDR3 runs to 12 residues. CDR3 bases: TGTGCCAGCACCGGAGCGGGGTATGGCTACACCTTC. It codes for CASTGAGYGYTF.

The rearrangement links TRBV5-1 to TRBJ2-1, with D uncertain. The CDR3 runs 13 residues. V shed 4 bases and J shed 6 bases, with 11 bases lying between them. Germline assignment: CDR1 SGHRS and CDR2 YFSETQ. For the CDR3, the DNA is TGCGCCAGCAGCGACTCCCAGCGCAATGAGCAGTTCTTC. Translated, it gives CASSDSQRNEQFF.

The V call is TRBV9, the J call TRBJ2-1, with 7 bases matching TRBD2. CDR1 is SGDLS, CDR2 YYNGEE, per germline. Trimming took 0 bases from V and 4 from J; bases not matched to a gene: 4. CDR3 length equals 15 residues. This CDR3 reads CASSVGGRVYNEQFF. For the CDR3, the DNA is TGTGCCAGCAGCGTAGGAGGGAGGGTATACAATGAGCAGTTCTTC.

The V and J genes are TRBV30 and TRBJ1-1, with D uncertain. Between the trimmed V and J ends, which lost 8 bases and 0 bases, there was a span of 10 bases. This CDR3 is 12 amino acids long. The germline V gene has CDR1 GTSNPN and CDR2 SVGIG (reference sequence). The DNA of the CDR3 is TGTGCCGGGATCCAGTTGAACACTGAAGCTTTCTTT. It specifies CAGIQLNTEAFF.

The rearrangement uses TRBV30 and TRBJ2-7, with D possibly matching TRBD2 (5 bases). Between the trimmed V and J ends, which lost 2 bases and 3 bases, there was a span of 17 bases. The CDR3 is 15 residues long. Germline lookup yields CDR1 GTSNPN and CDR2 SVGIG (reference sequence). The CDR3 here is CAWSSKTRVGYEQYF. CDR3 in DNA: TGTGCCTGGAGTAGTAAAACTAGAGTAGGCTACGAGCAGTACTTC.

The V call is TRBV5-1, the J call TRBJ2-5, with 12 bases that match TRBD2. Per the germline V gene, CDR1 is SGHRS and CDR2 is YFSETQ. This CDR3 has 17 residues. With 4 bases clipped from V and 2 bases from J, the junction kept 9 bases outside the gene matches. CDR3 region: CASSPGLAGYTQETQYF. In nucleotides, the CDR3 is TGCGCCAGCAGCCCGGGACTAGCGGGTTACACACAAGAGACCCAGTACTTC. The variable domain in full, with the rest retrieved from reference TRBV5-1 and TRBJ2-5, is KAGVTQTPRYLIKTRGQQVTLSCSPISGHRSVSWYQQTPGQGLQFLFEYFSETQRNKGNFPGRFSGRQFSNSRSEMNVSTLELGDSALYLCASSPGLAGYTQETQYFGPGTRLLVL.

The chain is built from TRBV29-1 and TRBJ1-1; no definite D call. The CDR3 is 11 residues long. Trimming removed 2 bases from V and 1 base from J, with 2 bases in between. Germline values: CDR1 SQVTM, CDR2 ANQGSEA. As DNA, the CDR3 is TGCAGCGTTGAACGGAACACTGAAGCTTTCTTT. It yields the protein CSVERNTEAFF.

The gene calls are TRBV6-5 and TRBJ2-7; 8 nucleotides line up with TRBD2. CDR1 is MNHEY, CDR2 SVGAGI, per germline. The length of the CDR3 is 16 residues. The V gene end was trimmed by 1 base and the J gene end by 2 bases; junction bases not matched to a gene: 7. This CDR3 reads CASSYYGSGETYEQYF. CDR3 DNA sequence: TGTGCCAGCAGTTACTATGGTAGCGGGGAGACCTACGAGCAGTACTTC.

The chain employs TRBV19 and TRBJ2-7; D perhaps matches TRBD1 (6 bases). With 3 bases removed from V and 6 bases from J, the gap between germline ends came to 27 bases. The germline V gene has CDR1 LNHDA and CDR2 SQIVND (reference sequence). The CDR3 spans 18 residues. The CDR3 DNA reads as TGTGCCAGTAGTATGCAGGGGTGGACTGAAGGTAGGGCCGCCGAGCAGTACTTC. It yields the protein CASSMQGWTEGRAAEQYF.